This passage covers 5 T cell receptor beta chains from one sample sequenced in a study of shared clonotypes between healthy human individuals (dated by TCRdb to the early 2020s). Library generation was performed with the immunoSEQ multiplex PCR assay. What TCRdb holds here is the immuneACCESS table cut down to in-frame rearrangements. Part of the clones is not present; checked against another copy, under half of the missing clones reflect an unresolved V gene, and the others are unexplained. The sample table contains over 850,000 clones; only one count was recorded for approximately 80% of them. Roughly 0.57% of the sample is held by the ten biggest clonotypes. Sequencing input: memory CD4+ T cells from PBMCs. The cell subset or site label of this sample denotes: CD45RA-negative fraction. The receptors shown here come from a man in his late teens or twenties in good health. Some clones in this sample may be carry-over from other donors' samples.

This chain's CDR3 is CASSRPEGGYYGYTF. For the CDR3, the DNA is TGTGCCAGCAGTCGCCCTGAAGGGGGTTACTATGGCTACACCTTC. V usage is TRBV6-1 and J usage is TRBJ1-2; TRBD1 might be the D (6 bases). V was cut by 5 bases and J by 3 bases, with 16 bases left in between. The CDR3 contains 15 residues. Germline-derived CDR1 and CDR2 are MNHNS and SASEGT.

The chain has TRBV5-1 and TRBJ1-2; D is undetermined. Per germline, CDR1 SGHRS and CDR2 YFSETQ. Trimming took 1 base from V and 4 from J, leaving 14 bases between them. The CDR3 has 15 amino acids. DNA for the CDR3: TGCGCCAGCAGCTTGAGGGCGGAAAGGAGCTATGGCTACACCTTC. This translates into CASSLRAERSYGYTF.

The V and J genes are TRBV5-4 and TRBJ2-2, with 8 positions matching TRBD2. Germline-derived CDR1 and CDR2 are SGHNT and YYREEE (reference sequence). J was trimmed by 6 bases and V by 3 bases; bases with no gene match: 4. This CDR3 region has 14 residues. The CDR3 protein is CASSSGTRPGELFF. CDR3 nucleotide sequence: TGTGCCAGCAGCTCCGGGACTAGACCCGGGGAGCTGTTTTTT.

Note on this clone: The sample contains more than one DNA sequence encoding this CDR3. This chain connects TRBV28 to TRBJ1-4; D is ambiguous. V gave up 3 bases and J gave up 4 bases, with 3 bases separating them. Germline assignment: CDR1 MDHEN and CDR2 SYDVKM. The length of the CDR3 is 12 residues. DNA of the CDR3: TGTGCCAGCAGTTTGCGTAATGAAAAACTGTTTTTT. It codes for CASSLRNEKLFF.

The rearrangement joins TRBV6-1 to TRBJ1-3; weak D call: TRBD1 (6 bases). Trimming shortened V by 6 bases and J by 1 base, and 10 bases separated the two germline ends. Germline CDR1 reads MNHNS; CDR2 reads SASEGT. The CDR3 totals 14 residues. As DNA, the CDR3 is TGTGCCAGCAGAAGGGGGGAGTCTGGAAACACCATATATTTT. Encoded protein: CASRRGESGNTIYF.